The 14 T cell receptor beta chains reported below all come from one sample, sequenced in a study of T cells in Graves' hyperthyroidism and ophthalmopathy. TCR beta CDR3 regions were amplified from RNA transcripts. Initially, a first-round RT-PCR of the TCR CDR3 employed the HTBI primer set. Each CDR3 protein is one row after TCRdb ran MiXCR on the multiplex PCR reads. The table lists about 760,000 distinct CDR3 sequences, about a third of them singletons, with less than 35% in the top ten. Sequencing used blood. Receptors were obtained from a woman aged 40-49 years with Graves' hyperthyroidism.

This chain connects TRBV28 to TRBJ1-3; perhaps TRBD1 as D (6 bases). CDR3 length: 14 residues. With 2 bases removed from V and 4 bases from J, the gap between germline ends came to 9 bases. CDR1 is MDHEN, CDR2 SYDVKM, per germline. The CDR3 DNA follows: TGTGCCAGCAGTTTAGCAGGGGAGGGAAACACCATATATTTT. Protein sequence: CASSLAGEGNTIYF.

The chain recombines TRBV10-3 with TRBJ2-7; 14 positions match TRBD2. The germline CDR1 and CDR2 sequences are ENHRY and SYGVKD. This CDR3 contains 13 residues. Trimming cost V 11 bases and J 3 bases; bases outside gene matches: 3. The CDR3 DNA sequence: TGTGCCGCCGGGACTAGCGGGAGCTACGAGCAGTACTTC. Amino acid sequence: CAAGTSGSYEQYF.

V usage is TRBV9 and J usage is TRBJ2-7, with D possibly being TRBD1 (5 bases). The CDR3 has 12 amino acids. Trimming left V 5 bases short and J 4 bases short, with 10 bases between. Germline assignment: CDR1 SGDLS and CDR2 YYNGEE. CDR3 in amino acids: CASSPRQYEQYF. For the CDR3, the DNA is TGTGCCAGCAGTCCTCGACAGTACGAGCAGTACTTC.

This clonotype has a single count. The chain couples TRBV7-9 to TRBJ1-1; no clear D. The CDR3 extends over 13 amino acids. V shed 6 bases and J shed 4 bases, with 12 bases lying between them. CDR1 and CDR2 from the germline V gene are SEHNR and FQNEAQ (reference sequence). Here the CDR3 reads CASSPGGITEAFF. The DNA for the CDR3 is TGTGCCAGCAGTCCGGGTGGGATCACTGAAGCTTTCTTT.

This clonotype was seen only a few times. V gene TRBV5-1 combines with J gene TRBJ2-5, with a possible D match to TRBD2 (7 bases). V was shortened by 0 bases and J by 5 bases, with 14 bases between the two germline ends. The CDR3 covers 15 residues. The germline V gene has CDR1 SGHRS and CDR2 YFSETQ. The CDR3 DNA sequence: TGCGCCAGCAGCTTGGGAAGGGGGGGCTCTGAGACCCAGTACTTC. This encodes CASSLGRGGSETQYF.

This clonotype was counted only a few times. The V gene is TRBV12-5, the J gene TRBJ1-2; TRBD1 aligns across 7 bases. The V segment lost 5 bases and the J segment 4 bases; nucleotides outside the gene matches: 7. The CDR3 has 14 residues. Germline CDR1 LGHNT, CDR2 FRNRAP. CDR3 sequence reads: CASGRGQPAYGYTF. The CDR3 nucleotides read TGTGCTAGTGGTCGGGGACAGCCGGCCTATGGCTACACCTTC.

V usage is TRBV2 and J usage is TRBJ2-7; 8 bases map to TRBD2. Trimming cost V 1 base and J 6 bases; bases outside gene matches: 11. There are 16 residues in the CDR3. Germline-derived CDR1 and CDR2 are SNHLY and FYNNEI. CDR3 residues: CASSEVIVGGALEQYF. The CDR3 DNA reads TGTGCCAGCAGTGAAGTCATCGTCGGGGGGGCTCTCGAGCAGTACTTC.

This clonotype was counted at least ten times. The gene calls are TRBV2 and TRBJ1-5, with D unclear. V lost 4 bases and J lost 2, with 15 bases in between. CDR3 length: 16 residues. The germline CDR1 and CDR2 sequences are SNHLY and FYNNEI. CDR3 residues: CASSGFGSRRNQPQHF. The CDR3 DNA reads TGTGCCAGCAGTGGATTCGGGAGTAGGCGCAATCAGCCCCAGCATTTT. The whole variable domain, remainder taken from reference TRBV2 and TRBJ1-5, is EPEVTQTPSHQVTQMGQEVILRCVPISNHLYFYWYRQILGQKVEFLVSFYNNEISEKSEIFDDQFSVERPDGSNFTLKIRSTKLEDSAMYFCASSGFGSRRNQPQHFGDGTRLSIL.

The chain links TRBV7-2 to TRBJ2-5, with TRBD2 identical over 12 bases. V lost 3 bases to trimming and J lost 0 bases; unmatched junction nucleotides: 2. The CDR3 is 16 residues long. Germline V gene lookup returns CDR1 SGHTA and CDR2 FQGNSA. DNA for the CDR3: TGTGCCAGCAGCTTTACTAGCGGGGGGTACCAAGAGACCCAGTACTTC. It is translated as CASSFTSGGYQETQYF.

The chain has TRBV12-3 or TRBV12-4 and TRBJ1-5; D uncertain. The V end was cut by 2 bases, the J end by 4 bases, with 9 bases between. The CDR3 has 14 amino acids. In DNA, the CDR3 is TGTGCCAGCAGTTTATATTATGAGAATCAGCCCCAGCATTTT. Its protein product is CASSLYYENQPQHF.

This chain connects TRBV2 to TRBJ2-7, with D hard to call. Germline CDR1 reads SNHLY; CDR2 reads FYNNEI. Between the trimmed V and J ends, which lost 1 base and 7 bases, there was a span of 11 bases. This CDR3 region has 13 residues. The CDR3, as DNA: TGTGCCAGCAGTGAAGGGCTGGGGATTGAGCAGTACTTC. This gives the protein CASSEGLGIEQYF.

This clonotype was picked up one time. CDR3 nucleotides: TGCAGTGCTAGAGTGGGTCGTGGGGGCCATGGTATGCCCCAGCATTTT. Translating it yields CSARVGRGGHGMPQHF. V usage is TRBV20-1 and J usage is TRBJ1-5, with D perhaps matching TRBD1 (6 bases). There are 16 residues in the CDR3. V lost 1 base and J lost 9, with 22 bases in between. The germline V gene encodes CDR1 DFQATT and CDR2 SNEGSKA (reference sequence).

The rearrangement links TRBV2 to TRBJ1-1; D is possibly TRBD1 (6 bases). Between the trimmed V and J ends, which lost 4 bases and 3 bases, there was a span of 12 bases. The CDR3 contains 14 residues. Germline loops: CDR1 SNHLY, CDR2 FYNNEI. The CDR3 reads CASSGRTEDTEAFF. The CDR3 DNA is TGTGCCAGCAGTGGTAGGACAGAGGACACTGAAGCTTTCTTT.

The rearrangement joins TRBV9 to TRBJ1-4; TRBD1 is a possible D gene (6 bases). The germline CDR1 and CDR2 sequences are SGDLS and YYNGEE. The CDR3 totals 14 residues. With 6 bases removed from V and 2 bases from J, the gap between germline ends came to 11 bases. CDR3: CASTRGTTNEKLFF. In DNA, the CDR3 is TGTGCCAGCACCAGGGGCACTACTAATGAAAAACTGTTTTTT.